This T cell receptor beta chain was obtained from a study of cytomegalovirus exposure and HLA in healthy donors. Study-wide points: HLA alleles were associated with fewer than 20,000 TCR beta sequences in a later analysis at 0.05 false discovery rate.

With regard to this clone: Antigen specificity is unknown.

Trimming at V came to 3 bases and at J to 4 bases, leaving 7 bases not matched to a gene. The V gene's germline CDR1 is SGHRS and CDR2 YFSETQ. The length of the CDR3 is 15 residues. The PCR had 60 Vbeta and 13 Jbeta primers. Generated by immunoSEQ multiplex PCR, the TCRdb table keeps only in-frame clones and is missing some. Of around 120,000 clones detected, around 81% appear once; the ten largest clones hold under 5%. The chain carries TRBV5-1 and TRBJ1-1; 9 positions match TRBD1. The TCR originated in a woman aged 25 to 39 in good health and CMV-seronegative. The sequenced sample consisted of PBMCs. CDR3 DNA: TGCGCCAGCAGCTCGACAGGGGGGGACTCCACTGAAGCTTTCTTT. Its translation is CASSSTGGDSTEAFF.